These T cell receptor beta chains were read from a single sample in a study of CD8 T cells in ankylosing spondylitis. TCRdb re-called the 5' RACE reads with MiXCR, one entry per CDR3 protein. The sample has around 770,000 distinct CDR3 sequences; roughly 10% are singletons. Sequencing input: blood, either unsorted or a sorted T cell fraction (not recorded which). Every receptor here comes from a male donor with ankylosing spondylitis. CDR3s include the opening cysteine and the closing phenylalanine or tryptophan. The D gene is left open where the match is weak. For some rows the clone size is stated as once, few or many, or as a class when expanded; others skip it.

few TRBJ1-3 TRBV7-9 NA TGTGCCAGCAGCTTAGGAGCCCCTGCTGGAAACACCATATATTTT CASSLGAPAGNTIYF
few TRBJ2-1 TRBV20-1 TRBD2 TGCAGTGCTAGCGGCCAGAGGCTAGCGGGAGTTAATGAGCAGTTCTTC CSASGQRLAGVNEQFF
NA TRBJ1-1 TRBV20-1 NA TGCAGTGCTAGAGGAGGCAGCCCCGAGACTGAAGCTTTCTTT CSARGGSPETEAFF
many TRBJ2-1 TRBV29-1 TRBD2 TGCAGCGTTGTCTGGCTAGCGGGAGGTAATGAGCAGTTCTTC CSVVWLAGGNEQFF
NA TRBJ1-5 TRBV28 TRBD1 TGTGCCAGCAACAGTCCGGGACAGCCGAATCAGCCCCAGCATTTT CASNSPGQPNQPQHF
NA TRBJ1-1 TRBV20-1 NA TGCAGTGCTAGTATTCAAAGGGACACTGAAGCTTTCTTT CSASIQRDTEAFF
NA TRBJ1-1 TRBV28 TRBD1 TGTGCCAGCAGCCGGACAGGGGGTAAGGCTGAAGCTTTCTTT CASSRTGGKAEAFF
NA TRBJ1-2 TRBV6-1 NA TGTGCCAGCAGTGAACAAGGAGGGGTCGTAGGCTACACCTTC CASSEQGGVVGYTF
few TRBJ2-1 TRBV4-1 TRBD2 TGCGCCAGCGCCGGACTAGCGGGATATAATGAGCAGTTCTTC CASAGLAGYNEQFF
NA TRBJ2-3 TRBV20-1 TRBD2 TGCAGTGCTAGGACTAGCGGGAGGACTAGCACAGATACGCAGTATTTT CSARTSGRTSTDTQYF
NA TRBJ2-4 TRBV24-1 NA TGTGCCACCAGTGCCGTTGACCTCCCAAACATTCAGTACTTC CATSAVDLPNIQYF
few TRBJ2-6 TRBV20-1 NA TGCAGTGCTAAGCCTGGGGCTGGGGCCAACGTCCTGACTTTC CSAKPGAGANVLTF
NA TRBJ2-7 TRBV2 NA TGTGCCAGCAGGGCAAACCGGGGAGCCTACGAGCAGTACTTC CASRANRGAYEQYF
NA TRBJ2-1 TRBV28 NA TGTGCCAGCAGTTTGGACCCAAATCCCCGCAATGAGCAGTTCTTC CASSLDPNPRNEQFF
few TRBJ2-4 TRBV20-1 NA TGCAGTGCCAGTAAGTGGGCCAAAAACATTCAGTACTTC CSASKWAKNIQYF
NA TRBJ1-1 TRBV5-1 NA TGCGCCAGCAGCTTGGGAGATCGGGAGTTGAGGTCTGAAGCTTTCTTT CASSLGDRELRSEAFF
NA TRBJ2-3 TRBV6-5 TRBD2 TGTGCCAGCAGTTCAGATGTAGGACTAGCGGGACCAGATACGCAGTATTTT CASSSDVGLAGPDTQYF
NA TRBJ2-1 TRBV20-1 NA TGCAGTGCTAGAGGACCCCTGGGTGCCAATGAGCAGTTCTTC CSARGPLGANEQFF
few TRBJ2-3 TRBV7-2 TRBD2 TGTGCCAGCAGCTCGGGACTACCTAGCACAGATACGCAGTATTTT CASSSGLPSTDTQYF
NA TRBJ2-1 TRBV11-2 TRBD2 TGTGCCAGCAGCTCACCCACTGGCGGGGGGGGATCCTACAATGAGCAGTTCTTC CASSSPTGGGGSYNEQFF
few TRBJ2-3 TRBV20-1 NA TGCAGCCCCAAGACCCCCGGGACTCTCACAGATACGCAGTATTTT CSPKTPGTLTDTQYF
NA TRBJ1-1 TRBV7-7 NA TGTGCTAGCAGCGCCGCGCCGAACACTGAAGCTTTCTTT CASSAAPNTEAFF
NA TRBJ2-1 TRBV20-1 NA TGCAGTGCTAGAGAGGATAGGGTCTCCTACAATGAGCAGTTCTTC CSAREDRVSYNEQFF
few TRBJ1-1 TRBV10-3 TRBD1 TGTGCCATCAGTCGGGACAGGGAGTGGAACACTGAAGCTTTCTTT CAISRDREWNTEAFF
NA TRBJ2-5 TRBV20-1 TRBD2 TGCAGTCCAGCTAGCGGGGTAGAAGAGACCCAGTACTTC CSPASGVEETQYF
NA TRBJ1-2 TRBV10-3 NA TGTGCCATCAGTGAGTCACAATCCCGGGGCTACACCTTC CAISESQSRGYTF
few TRBJ2-1 TRBV7-8 NA TGTGCCAGCAGCTTCCCAGGGAGGACAAATGAGCAGTTCTTC CASSFPGRTNEQFF
NA TRBJ2-3 TRBV7-2 TRBD2 TGTGCCAGCAGCTTAGGCGGGAGTTCTGATACGCAGTATTTT CASSLGGSSDTQYF
NA TRBJ2-7 TRBV4-3 NA TGCGCCAGCAGCCAAGAGTTTAGAGGGTCTCACGAGCAGTACTTC CASSQEFRGSHEQYF
NA TRBJ1-4 TRBV3-1 NA TGTGCCAGCAGCCGGATGGACGGTGGTAATGAAAAACTGTTTTTT CASSRMDGGNEKLFF
many TRBJ2-3 TRBV20-1 NA TGCAGTGCGGAGGGGTCCATTAGCACAGATACGCAGTATTTT CSAEGSISTDTQYF
many TRBJ2-1 TRBV29-1 TRBD2 TGCAGCGCGGGACTAGTTACAAGTGTCGATGAGCAGTTCTTC CSAGLVTSVDEQFF
NA TRBJ2-7 TRBV5-1 NA TGCGCCAGCAGCATACAGGGAGATTCCTACGAGCAGTACTTC CASSIQGDSYEQYF
NA TRBJ2-3 TRBV7-2 NA TGTGCCAGCACGAGCCCCCTCACAGATACGCAGTATTTT CASTSPLTDTQYF
NA TRBJ1-3 TRBV7-9 NA TGTGCCAGCAGCAGAGATGGAAACACCATATATTTT CASSRDGNTIYF
NA TRBJ1-1 TRBV6-5 TRBD1 TGTGCCAGCAGTTACCCCACAGGGGCGGCTGAAGCTTTCTTT CASSYPTGAAEAFF
NA TRBJ2-5 TRBV11-3 NA TGTGCCAGCAGCTTACGGGGTATTGAGACCCAGTACTTC CASSLRGIETQYF
few TRBJ2-3 TRBV20-1 TRBD2 TGCAGTGCGATTCTAGCGGGAGGGGGCACAGATACGCAGTATTTT CSAILAGGGTDTQYF
NA TRBJ2-7 TRBV9 NA TGTGCCAGCAGCCCCCCCTATCCTTCCTACGAGCAGTACTTC CASSPPYPSYEQYF
NA TRBJ2-5 TRBV5-1 TRBD1 TGCGCCAGCAGTACGGGACAGGCGCAAGAGACCCAGTACTTC CASSTGQAQETQYF
NA TRBJ2-4 TRBV18 NA TGTGCCAGCTCACCACCGAGTTCAGCCAAAAACATTCAGTACTTC CASSPPSSAKNIQYF
few TRBJ2-1 TRBV7-9 TRBD2 TGTGCCAGCAGCCCACTAGCGGGGTTCAATGAGCAGTTCTTC CASSPLAGFNEQFF